Listed below are T cell receptor beta chains from one sample, sequenced in a study of T cell responses to AZD1222 COVID-19 vaccine. Sequencing used immunoSEQ multiplex PCR; TCRdb keeps in-frame clones, though not all of them. The sample includes roughly 140,000 clones, 90% of them seen just once. The source material was peripheral blood, sampled on day 0 of AZD1222 vaccination. Receptor source: an adult in good health. Each CDR3 is given with its conserved first and last residue. The D gene is left open where the match is weak. The size of a clone is reported for some rows only, either as once, few or many, or as a class for expanded clones.

TRBV4-1	once	TRBD1	TRBJ1-2	TGCGCCAGCAGCCAAGTAACAGGGGGCAACTATGGCTACACCTTC	CASSQVTGGNYGYTF
TRBV20-1	NA	NA	TRBJ2-7	TGCAGTGCTAGTCCCAGGGTCGTCCACGAGCAGTACTTC	CSASPRVVHEQYF
TRBV4-1	NA	NA	TRBJ2-3	TGCGCCAGCAGCCCCACACTCCGGACAGATACGCAGTATTTT	CASSPTLRTDTQYF
TRBV19	few	NA	TRBJ2-2	TGTGCCAGTAGTATCGCACTAGGATATACCGGGGAGCTGTTTTTT	CASSIALGYTGELFF
TRBV6-1	NA	TRBD2	TRBJ2-3	TGTGCCAGCAGTGGAGGGAAGGGGACTAGCGGAGCAAGCAGCACAGATACGCAGTATTTT	CASSGGKGTSGASSTDTQYF
TRBV7-9	NA	NA	TRBJ1-2	TGTGCCAGCAGCTTTCATGAGGACAGCGGCTACACCTTC	CASSFHEDSGYTF
TRBV7-3	NA	TRBD2	TRBJ2-3	TGTGCCAGCAGCTTAACATCCGGGACTAGCGGGAGTAAGACAGATACGCAGTATTTT	CASSLTSGTSGSKTDTQYF
TRBV2	NA	TRBD2	TRBJ2-3	TGTGCCAGCAGTGGGACTAGCGGGAGGACAGATACGCAGTATTTT	CASSGTSGRTDTQYF
TRBV28	once	NA	TRBJ1-2	TGTGCCAGCAGTTTCTTGGACAGAGACCGTGGCTACACCTTC	CASSFLDRDRGYTF
TRBV5-8	NA	NA	TRBJ1-5	TGTGCCAGCAGCTTGATCAGGGGTTACAATCAGCCCCAGCATTTT	CASSLIRGYNQPQHF
TRBV19	NA	TRBD2	TRBJ2-3	TGTGCCAGTAGTATAGGCCGGCTAGCGGGATTCACAGATACGCAGTATTTT	CASSIGRLAGFTDTQYF
TRBV6-2/TRBV6-3	NA	TRBD2	TRBJ2-3	TGTGCCAGCAGTTACTCTAGCGGGAGGCCCGAGAGCACAGATACGCAGTATTTT	CASSYSSGRPESTDTQYF
TRBV6-5	NA	NA	TRBJ1-6	TGTGCCAGCAGTTTCGGCCAGGATTCACCCCTCCACTTT	CASSFGQDSPLHF
TRBV19	NA	TRBD1	TRBJ2-2	TGTGCCAGTAGAGACAGGGGGAACACCGGGGAGCTGTTTTTT	CASRDRGNTGELFF
TRBV27	NA	NA	TRBJ1-6	TGTGCCAGCACCACCGGTCGACAGTTAAATTCACCCCTCCACTTT	CASTTGRQLNSPLHF
TRBV30	NA	NA	TRBJ2-1	TGTGCCTGGAGTGGTTACAATGAGCAGTTCTTC	CAWSGYNEQFF
TRBV5-4	NA	TRBD1	TRBJ2-1	TGTGCCAGCAGCCCCACAGCAGGGACAGTCAATGAGCAGTTCTTC	CASSPTAGTVNEQFF
TRBV4-3	NA	NA	TRBJ1-4	TGCGCCAGCAGCCGAACAGCGGTTGCAACTAATGAAAAACTGTTTTTT	CASSRTAVATNEKLFF
TRBV5-1	NA	NA	TRBJ2-5	TGCGCCAGCAGCTTGGAAAGGGGTGAGACCCAGTACTTC	CASSLERGETQYF
TRBV28	NA	NA	TRBJ2-3	TGTGCCAGCAGTTCCCCTGGAGGGCACACAGATACGCAGTATTTT	CASSSPGGHTDTQYF
TRBV6-6	NA	NA	TRBJ2-5	TGTGCCAGCAGTTACATCAGGGGAGAGACCCAGTACTTC	CASSYIRGETQYF
TRBV18	NA	TRBD1	TRBJ1-1	TGTGCCAGCTCGCAGGAGGACAGGTCCATTAACACTGAAGCTTTCTTT	CASSQEDRSINTEAFF
TRBV7-8	NA	TRBD1	TRBJ1-4	TGTGCCAGCAGCAAGCCCTCCGGGACAGTGTATGAAAAACTGTTTTTT	CASSKPSGTVYEKLFF
TRBV18	NA	NA	TRBJ1-4	TGTGCCAGCTCACCACAAGGACACTCTAATGAAAAACTGTTTTTT	CASSPQGHSNEKLFF
TRBV4-1	NA	TRBD2	TRBJ2-5	TGCGCCAGCAGCCAAGTGGGGACTAGCTGGTGGGAGACCCAGTACTTC	CASSQVGTSWWETQYF
TRBV9	NA	NA	TRBJ2-2	TGTGCCAGCAGCGTAACTAGCCCTAACACCGGGGAGCTGTTTTTT	CASSVTSPNTGELFF
TRBV7-3	NA	TRBD2	TRBJ2-1	TGTGCCAGCAGCTTAGCCCTCGGGGGGAACGAGCAGTTCTTC	CASSLALGGNEQFF
TRBV29-1	NA	NA	TRBJ1-2	TGCAGCGTTGAAGATAGAGGGAAAGGGGACTATGGCTACACCTTC	CSVEDRGKGDYGYTF
TRBV11-2	NA	NA	TRBJ2-7	TGTGCCAGCAGCTTACTAACAGTCTCCTACGAGCAGTACTTC	CASSLLTVSYEQYF
TRBV24-1	NA	NA	TRBJ2-3	TGTGCCACCAGTCCAAGGGGGGATTTCACAGATACGCAGTATTTT	CATSPRGDFTDTQYF
TRBV7-8	NA	TRBD1	TRBJ1-1	TGTGCCAGCCGGGACAGGGGGAAGTCGAGGACTGAAGCTTTCTTT	CASRDRGKSRTEAFF
TRBV6-2/TRBV6-3	NA	TRBD2	TRBJ2-2	TGTGCCAGCAGTTACTCCGTGGTCGGCGGGAGTAACACCGGGGAGCTGTTTTTT	CASSYSVVGGSNTGELFF
TRBV12-3/TRBV12-4	NA	NA	TRBJ1-1	TGTGCCAGCAGTTTTGGGCGGTATGAAGCTTTCTTT	CASSFGRYEAFF
TRBV27	NA	NA	TRBJ2-7	TGTGCCAGCAGTACCGACCTAGGGTACGAGCAGTACTTC	CASSTDLGYEQYF
TRBV29-1	once	NA	TRBJ2-3	TGCAGCATAAGGAGGTCAGATACGCAGTATTTT	CSIRRSDTQYF
TRBV11-2	NA	NA	TRBJ2-1	TGTGCCAGCAGATCCACCGGCGGCAGCTACAATGAGCAGTTCTTC	CASRSTGGSYNEQFF
TRBV18	NA	NA	TRBJ2-1	TGTGCCAGCTCACCAGCAGGACACGGGTCCTACAATGAGCAGTTCTTC	CASSPAGHGSYNEQFF
TRBV4-1	NA	NA	TRBJ1-2	TGCGCCAGCAGCTCCTACGACAGACCTGCTAACTATGGCTACACCTTC	CASSSYDRPANYGYTF
TRBV7-2	NA	TRBD1	TRBJ1-5	TGTGCCAGCAGCTTATTTTGGACAGGGAGCAATCAGCCCCAGCATTTT	CASSLFWTGSNQPQHF
TRBV28	NA	NA	TRBJ1-2	TGTGCCAGCAGGGATGGGACCGCAATCGTAGGCTACACCTTC	CASRDGTAIVGYTF